The present TCR beta chain was sequenced within a study of blood T cell repertoires in COVID-19. In the study overall: Spain, Italy and the United States supplied samples that represented acute and convalescent COVID-19. The cDNA or gDNA used as material had been derived from T cells, B-cell-depleted T cells, or PBMCs.

V lost 2 bases to trimming and J lost 2 bases; unmatched junction nucleotides: 7. In germline, CDR1 is MNHNS, CDR2 SASEGT. There are 16 residues in the CDR3. In the original workflow: Reference gene primer amplification gave estimated nucleated cell counts. Some clones are missing from TCRdb's copy, which holds only in-frame ones; the method was immunoSEQ multiplex PCR. V, J and clone size are taken as reported in that table, and D and trimming were inferred from the DNA itself. Of 150,000 to 200,000 clones listed, about 86% were seen once; the top ten hold more than 0.75%. This clonotype originated in a man aged 18 to 29 with acute or convalescent COVID-19. This rearrangement joins TRBV6-1 to TRBJ2-3, with TRBD2 identical over 7 bases. Sequencing was carried out using peripheral blood. CDR3 loop: CASSELASGYTDTQYF. Here the CDR3 DNA reads TGTGCCAGCAGTGAACTGGCTAGCGGATACACAGATACGCAGTATTTT.